This is a list of T cell receptor beta chains from one sample in a study of blood T cell repertoires in COVID-19. TCRdb's table, derived via immunoSEQ multiplex PCR, lists solely in-frame clones and lacks some. The table records approximately 400,000 clones, more than 75% of them present only once. The sample was PBMCs or T cells enriched from blood (not recorded which). The receptors were gathered from a woman in her late teens or twenties who had recovered from COVID-19. The CDR3 runs from the conserved cysteine through the conserved F or W. D genes are given only for firm matches. Rows may omit the clone size; those that give it use once, few, many or a size class.

j_gene: TRBJ2-2
d_gene: TRBD2
v_gene: TRBV19
abundance: .
CDR3nt: TGTGCCAGTGGGGAGGGCCGACTAGCAGGTTTCGGGGAGCTGTTTTTT
CDR3aa: CASGEGRLAGFGELFF

j_gene: TRBJ2-5
d_gene: TRBD2
v_gene: TRBV9
abundance: .
CDR3nt: TGTGCCAGCAGCGTAGAGGGTAGCGGGGGGGCTTGGGAGACCCAGTACTTC
CDR3aa: CASSVEGSGGAWETQYF

j_gene: TRBJ1-5
d_gene: .
v_gene: TRBV28
abundance: .
CDR3nt: TGTGCCAGCGAGGGTTGGAGACTCTCGAGAAATCAGCCCCAGCATTTT
CDR3aa: CASEGWRLSRNQPQHF

j_gene: TRBJ2-7
d_gene: .
v_gene: TRBV13
abundance: .
CDR3nt: TGTGCCAGCAGCCCCGCAGGGAGGTATTACGAGCAGTACTTC
CDR3aa: CASSPAGRYYEQYF

j_gene: TRBJ1-2
d_gene: .
v_gene: TRBV28
abundance: .
CDR3nt: TGTGCCAGCAGTTTAGTCCCCACTAACTATGGCTACACCTTC
CDR3aa: CASSLVPTNYGYTF

j_gene: TRBJ1-6
d_gene: .
v_gene: TRBV30
abundance: .
CDR3nt: TGTGCCTGGAGTCCCATCCGTAGGGAAGGTAGTAGGACTCACCCACCCCTCCACTTT
CDR3aa: CAWSPIRREGSRTHPPLHF

j_gene: TRBJ1-5
d_gene: TRBD1
v_gene: TRBV7-9
abundance: .
CDR3nt: TGTGCCAGCAGCCAGGACAGGGATAATCAGCCCCAGCATTTT
CDR3aa: CASSQDRDNQPQHF

j_gene: TRBJ1-1
d_gene: TRBD1
v_gene: TRBV30
abundance: .
CDR3nt: TGTGCCGGGACCCGACAGGGGGGGATGTCGGAAGCTTTCTTT
CDR3aa: CAGTRQGGMSEAFF

j_gene: TRBJ1-1
d_gene: .
v_gene: TRBV7-2
abundance: .
CDR3nt: TGTGCCAGCAGCTTGAGGTCGGGACACCCGAACACTGAAGCTTTCTTT
CDR3aa: CASSLRSGHPNTEAFF

j_gene: TRBJ1-1
d_gene: .
v_gene: TRBV6-6
abundance: .
CDR3nt: TGTGCCAGCAGTTCGGAGGGATGGAGAACTGAAGCTTTCTTT
CDR3aa: CASSSEGWRTEAFF

j_gene: TRBJ2-3
d_gene: .
v_gene: TRBV24-1
abundance: .
CDR3nt: TGTGCCACCAGTGACCGACTAACAGATACGCAGTATTTT
CDR3aa: CATSDRLTDTQYF

j_gene: TRBJ1-5
d_gene: .
v_gene: TRBV27
abundance: .
CDR3nt: TGTGCCAGCAGTTCCCTCAACTCACAGGGATCGGGCGGGCCCCAGCATTTT
CDR3aa: CASSSLNSQGSGGPQHF

j_gene: TRBJ2-1
d_gene: TRBD1
v_gene: TRBV30
abundance: .
CDR3nt: TGTGCCTGGAGTGGACAGGGGCCCCTGAATGAGCAGTTCTTC
CDR3aa: CAWSGQGPLNEQFF

j_gene: TRBJ1-1
d_gene: .
v_gene: TRBV7-2
abundance: .
CDR3nt: TGTGCCAGCAGCCCATTACTACGAGGGTTGAACACTGAAGCTTTCTTT
CDR3aa: CASSPLLRGLNTEAFF

j_gene: TRBJ2-2
d_gene: .
v_gene: TRBV5-5
abundance: .
CDR3nt: TGTGCCAGCAGCTTACGGTTAGCGGAGTACACCGGGGAGCTGTTTTTT
CDR3aa: CASSLRLAEYTGELFF

j_gene: TRBJ1-1
d_gene: TRBD1
v_gene: TRBV6-5
abundance: .
CDR3nt: TGTGCCAGCAGCAACGAGGGGGCGAACACTGAAGCTTTCTTT
CDR3aa: CASSNEGANTEAFF

j_gene: TRBJ2-2
d_gene: .
v_gene: TRBV18
abundance: .
CDR3nt: TGTGCCAGCTCACCGGTGGGGCAGAACACCGGGGAGCTGTTTTTT
CDR3aa: CASSPVGQNTGELFF

j_gene: TRBJ1-2
d_gene: .
v_gene: TRBV4-1
abundance: .
CDR3nt: TGCGCCAGCAGCCAAGTTTTCAGGTCTAACTATGGCTACACCTTC
CDR3aa: CASSQVFRSNYGYTF

j_gene: TRBJ2-5
d_gene: TRBD2
v_gene: TRBV27
abundance: .
CDR3nt: TGTGCCAGCAGTAACCTAGCGGGCGGCGAGACCCAGTACTTC
CDR3aa: CASSNLAGGETQYF

j_gene: TRBJ1-5
d_gene: TRBD1
v_gene: TRBV5-1
abundance: few
CDR3nt: TGCGCCAGCAGCAAGGGGGCGGGACAGAGCAATCAGCCCCAGCATTTT
CDR3aa: CASSKGAGQSNQPQHF

j_gene: TRBJ2-1
d_gene: .
v_gene: TRBV9
abundance: .
CDR3nt: TGTGCCAGCAGCACACGACAGGCTTATTTCGACAATGAGCAGTTCTTC
CDR3aa: CASSTRQAYFDNEQFF

j_gene: TRBJ1-1
d_gene: TRBD1
v_gene: TRBV12-3/TRBV12-4
abundance: .
CDR3nt: TGTGCCAGCAGTTTTACAGGGGTGGCTGAAGCTTTCTTT
CDR3aa: CASSFTGVAEAFF

j_gene: TRBJ2-1
d_gene: TRBD2
v_gene: TRBV19
abundance: once
CDR3nt: TGTGCCAGTTCACTAGCGGGGGGCAATGAGCAGTTCTTC
CDR3aa: CASSLAGGNEQFF

j_gene: TRBJ2-7
d_gene: .
v_gene: TRBV6-5
abundance: .
CDR3nt: TGTGCCAGCAGCTCCAGGGGGAGCGGGGGCGGCGAGCAGTACTTC
CDR3aa: CASSSRGSGGGEQYF

j_gene: TRBJ2-7
d_gene: .
v_gene: TRBV15
abundance: .
CDR3nt: TGTGCCACCAGCTCTAACGCGGCCCGTGACGAGCAGTACTTC
CDR3aa: CATSSNAARDEQYF

j_gene: TRBJ1-1
d_gene: .
v_gene: TRBV9
abundance: .
CDR3nt: TGTGCCAGCAGCGTAGGGGCAGCGGTTAACACTGAAGCTTTCTTT
CDR3aa: CASSVGAAVNTEAFF

j_gene: TRBJ2-7
d_gene: TRBD2
v_gene: TRBV29-1
abundance: few
CDR3nt: TGCAGCGTTGAACCCCCGCGGGGGGCCGAGCAGTACTTC
CDR3aa: CSVEPPRGAEQYF

j_gene: TRBJ2-7
d_gene: TRBD2
v_gene: TRBV10-3
abundance: .
CDR3nt: TGTGCCATCAGTGAGTCGAGGACTAGCGGGGGAAGAAGGATCTCCTACGAGCAGTACTTC
CDR3aa: CAISESRTSGGRRISYEQYF

j_gene: TRBJ2-3
d_gene: .
v_gene: TRBV9
abundance: once
CDR3nt: TGTGCCAGCAGCGTAGATCGCGGTACCCAGTATTTT
CDR3aa: CASSVDRGTQYF

j_gene: TRBJ2-3
d_gene: TRBD2
v_gene: TRBV5-6
abundance: .
CDR3nt: TGTGCCAGCAGCTTGGATCCGGGACTAGCGACAGATACGCAGTATTTT
CDR3aa: CASSLDPGLATDTQYF

j_gene: TRBJ2-1
d_gene: TRBD1
v_gene: TRBV19
abundance: .
CDR3nt: TGTGCCAGTAGTACCCGGACAGGCAGGGGCAATTGGGAGCAGTTCTTC
CDR3aa: CASSTRTGRGNWEQFF

j_gene: TRBJ2-4
d_gene: TRBD1
v_gene: TRBV7-2
abundance: .
CDR3nt: TGTGCCAGCAGCCATGAATCCGGGACAGGGCTAGCCAAAAACATTCAGTACTTC
CDR3aa: CASSHESGTGLAKNIQYF